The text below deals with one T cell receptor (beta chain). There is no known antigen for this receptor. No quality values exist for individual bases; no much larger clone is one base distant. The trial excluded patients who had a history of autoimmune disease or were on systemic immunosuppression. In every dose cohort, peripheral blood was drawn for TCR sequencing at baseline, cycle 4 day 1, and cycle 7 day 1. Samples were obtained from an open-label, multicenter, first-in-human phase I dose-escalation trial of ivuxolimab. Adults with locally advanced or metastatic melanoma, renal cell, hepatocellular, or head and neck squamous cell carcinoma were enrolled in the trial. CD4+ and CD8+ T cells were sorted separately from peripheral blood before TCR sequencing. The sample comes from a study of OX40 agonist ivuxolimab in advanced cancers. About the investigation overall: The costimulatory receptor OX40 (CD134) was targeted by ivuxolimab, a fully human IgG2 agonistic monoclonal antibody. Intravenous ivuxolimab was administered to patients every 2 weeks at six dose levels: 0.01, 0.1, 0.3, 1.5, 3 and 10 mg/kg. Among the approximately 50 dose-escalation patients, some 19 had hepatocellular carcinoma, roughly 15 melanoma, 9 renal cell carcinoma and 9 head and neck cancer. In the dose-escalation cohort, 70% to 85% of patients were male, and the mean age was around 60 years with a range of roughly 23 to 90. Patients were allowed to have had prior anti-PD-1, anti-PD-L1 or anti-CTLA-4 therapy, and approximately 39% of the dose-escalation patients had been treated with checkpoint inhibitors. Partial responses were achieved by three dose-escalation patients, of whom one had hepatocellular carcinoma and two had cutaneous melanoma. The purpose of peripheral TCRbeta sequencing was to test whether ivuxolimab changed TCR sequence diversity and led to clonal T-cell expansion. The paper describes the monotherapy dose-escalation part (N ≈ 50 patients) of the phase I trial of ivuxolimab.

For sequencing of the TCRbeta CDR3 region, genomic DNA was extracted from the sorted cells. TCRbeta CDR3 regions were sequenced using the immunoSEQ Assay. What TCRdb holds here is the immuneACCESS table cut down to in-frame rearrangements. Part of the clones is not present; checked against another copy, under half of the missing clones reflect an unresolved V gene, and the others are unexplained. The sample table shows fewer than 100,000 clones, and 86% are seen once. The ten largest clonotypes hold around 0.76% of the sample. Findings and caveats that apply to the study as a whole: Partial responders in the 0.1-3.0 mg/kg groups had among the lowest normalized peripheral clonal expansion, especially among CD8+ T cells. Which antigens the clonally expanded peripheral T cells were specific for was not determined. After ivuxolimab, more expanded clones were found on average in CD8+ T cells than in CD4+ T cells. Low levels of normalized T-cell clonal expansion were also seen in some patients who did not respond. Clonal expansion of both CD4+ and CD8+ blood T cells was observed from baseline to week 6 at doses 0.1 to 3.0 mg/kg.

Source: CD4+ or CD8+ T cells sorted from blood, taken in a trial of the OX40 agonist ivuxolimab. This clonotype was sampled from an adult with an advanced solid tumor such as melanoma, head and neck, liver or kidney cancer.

At the DNA level, the sequence is TGTGCCAGCAGCTTAGCCAGCGGGGGTAGCGAGCAGTACTTC. The translation is CASSLASGGSEQYF. The chain is assembled from TRBV7-2 and TRBJ2-7, and 8 junction bases match TRBD2. CDR1 is given as SGHTA and CDR2 as FQGNSA, both from the germline V gene. The CDR3, cysteine through phenylalanine, is 14 amino acids long. Solely the CDR3 DNA is kept, with 42 bases framed from the first base. The germline V and J ends show losses of 0 bases and 6 bases respectively, and no gene match explains 4 bases of the junction.